The sequence of this T cell receptor (beta chain) was determined in a study of cytomegalovirus exposure and HLA in healthy donors. Per germline, CDR1 SGHVS and CDR2 FNYEAQ. Germline trimming cut 1 base from V and 3 bases from J; bases unmatched to any gene: 13. The CDR3 totals 18 residues. PCR was performed using 60 Vbeta and 13 Jbeta primers. Profiled with immunoSEQ multiplex PCR; TCRdb holds only in-frame clones, not every one. The profile covers 150,000 to 200,000 clones, with more than 65% appearing a single time and about 5.6% taken by the ten largest. The sequencing sample was made of PBMCs. The receptor comes from a woman in her 30s in good health and CMV-seropositive. The chain combines TRBV7-6 with TRBJ2-3; the match to TRBD2 covers 7 bases. This CDR3 is CASSLVYPWAGATDTQYF. CDR3 nucleotide sequence: TGTGCCAGCAGCTTAGTCTATCCGTGGGCGGGAGCGACAGATACGCAGTATTTT.